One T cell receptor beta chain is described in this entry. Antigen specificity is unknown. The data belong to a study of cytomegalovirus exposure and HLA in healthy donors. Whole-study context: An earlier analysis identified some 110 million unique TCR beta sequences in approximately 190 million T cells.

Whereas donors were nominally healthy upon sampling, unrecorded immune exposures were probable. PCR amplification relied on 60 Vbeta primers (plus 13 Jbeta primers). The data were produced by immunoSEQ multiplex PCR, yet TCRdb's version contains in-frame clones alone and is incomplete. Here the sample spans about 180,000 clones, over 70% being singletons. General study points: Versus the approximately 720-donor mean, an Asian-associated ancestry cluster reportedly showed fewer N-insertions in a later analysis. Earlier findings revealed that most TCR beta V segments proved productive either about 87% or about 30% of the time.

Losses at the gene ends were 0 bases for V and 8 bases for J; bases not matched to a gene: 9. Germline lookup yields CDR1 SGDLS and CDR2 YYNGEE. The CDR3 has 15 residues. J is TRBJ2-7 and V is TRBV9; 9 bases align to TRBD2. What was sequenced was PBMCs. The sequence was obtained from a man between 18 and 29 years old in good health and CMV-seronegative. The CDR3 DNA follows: TGTGCCAGCAGCGTAGGCGATAGCGGGAGAGGCCAGCAGTACTTC. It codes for CASSVGDSGRGQQYF.